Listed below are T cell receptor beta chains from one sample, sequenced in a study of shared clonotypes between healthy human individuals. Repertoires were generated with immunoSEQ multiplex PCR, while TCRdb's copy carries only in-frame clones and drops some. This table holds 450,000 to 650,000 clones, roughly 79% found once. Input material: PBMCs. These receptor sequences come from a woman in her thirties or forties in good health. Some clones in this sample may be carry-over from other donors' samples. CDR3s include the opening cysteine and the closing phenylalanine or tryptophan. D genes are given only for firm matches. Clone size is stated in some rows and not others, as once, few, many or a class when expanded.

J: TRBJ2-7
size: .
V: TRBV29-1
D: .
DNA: TGCAGCACATCGGGTGAGGGGGACGAGCAGTACTTC
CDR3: CSTSGEGDEQYF

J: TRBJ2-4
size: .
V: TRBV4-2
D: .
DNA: TGTGCCAGCAGCCCCATGGGGGAGAGGGGGTTTGACATTCAGTACTTC
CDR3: CASSPMGERGFDIQYF

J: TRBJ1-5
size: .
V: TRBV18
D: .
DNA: TGTGCCAGCTCACGCGACAGGCAAAATCAGCCCCAGCATTTT
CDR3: CASSRDRQNQPQHF

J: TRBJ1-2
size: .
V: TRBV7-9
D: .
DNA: TGTGCCAGCAGCACGGGGAACTATGGCTACACCTTC
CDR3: CASSTGNYGYTF

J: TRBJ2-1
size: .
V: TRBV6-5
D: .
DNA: TGTGCCAGCAGTCGCGGGACCCCGTTCCCGGAGCAGTTCTTC
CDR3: CASSRGTPFPEQFF

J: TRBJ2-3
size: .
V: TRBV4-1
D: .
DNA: TGCGCCAGCAGCCAAGGTCGGGGCGGGAGCACAGATACGCAGTATTTT
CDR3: CASSQGRGGSTDTQYF

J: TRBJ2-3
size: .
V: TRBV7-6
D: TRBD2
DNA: TGTGCCAGCAGCCCGACCCTGCGATCCAGCGGGAGAGGAGATACGCAGTATTTT
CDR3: CASSPTLRSSGRGDTQYF

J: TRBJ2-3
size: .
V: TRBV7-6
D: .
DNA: TGTGCCAGCAGCCTCGGGGACTGGGGTGTGGATACGCAGTATTTT
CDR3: CASSLGDWGVDTQYF

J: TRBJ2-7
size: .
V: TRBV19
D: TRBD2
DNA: TGTGCCAGTAGTTTCACTAGCGGGAGTTACGAGCAGTACTTC
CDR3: CASSFTSGSYEQYF

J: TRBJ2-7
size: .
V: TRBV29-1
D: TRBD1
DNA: TGCAGCGTTCGTCGACAGGGGGCGGACCGGGTCGAGCAGTACTTC
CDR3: CSVRRQGADRVEQYF

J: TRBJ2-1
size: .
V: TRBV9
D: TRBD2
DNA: TGTGCCAGCAGCGTAGCTAGCGGCTACAATGAGCAGTTCTTC
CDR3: CASSVASGYNEQFF

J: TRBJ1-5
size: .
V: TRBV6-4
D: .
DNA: TGTGCCAGCAGTGTAGGCGCGGGCGAGAGCAATCAGCCCCAGCATTTT
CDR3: CASSVGAGESNQPQHF

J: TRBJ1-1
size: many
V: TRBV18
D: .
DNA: TGTGCCAGCTCACCACGGACTGGGTGGGAAGCTTTCTTT
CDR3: CASSPRTGWEAFF

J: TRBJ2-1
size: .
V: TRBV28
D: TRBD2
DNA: TGTGCCAGCAGCCAAGGACTAGCGGGCTACAATGAGCAGTTCTTC
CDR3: CASSQGLAGYNEQFF

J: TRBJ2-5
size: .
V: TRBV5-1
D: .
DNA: TGCGCCAGCAGCTTGGGGCCAGGGGAGACCCAGTACTTC
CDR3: CASSLGPGETQYF

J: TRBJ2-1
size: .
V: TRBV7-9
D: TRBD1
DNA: TGTGCCAGCAGCCCCCCGGGGACAGGGTTAGGGGAGCAGTTCTTC
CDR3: CASSPPGTGLGEQFF

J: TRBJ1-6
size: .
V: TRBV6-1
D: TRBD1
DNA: TGTGCCAGCAGTGAAGCCCCGGGACAGGGAGCCCTTATCGTCACCCTCCACTTT
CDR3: CASSEAPGQGALIVTLHF

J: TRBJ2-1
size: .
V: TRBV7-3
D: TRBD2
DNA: TGTGCCAGCAGTCCGATGGCGGGAGTTGCACCGGGCAATGAGCAGTTCTTC
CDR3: CASSPMAGVAPGNEQFF

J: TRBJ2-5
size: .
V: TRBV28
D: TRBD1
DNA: TGTGCCAGCAGTACGACAGGGGTCCAAGAGACCCAGTACTTC
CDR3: CASSTTGVQETQYF

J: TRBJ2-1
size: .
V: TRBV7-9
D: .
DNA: TGTGCCAGCGGGTCGTTTGGGTCCTACAATGAGCAGTTCTTC
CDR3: CASGSFGSYNEQFF

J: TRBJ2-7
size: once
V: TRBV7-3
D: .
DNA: TGTGCCAGCAGCTTAACACCCGGGCGGGTCGACGAGCAGTACTTC
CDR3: CASSLTPGRVDEQYF

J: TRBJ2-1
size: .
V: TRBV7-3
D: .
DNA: TGTGCCAGCTGGGGACTGCGCCAGAATGAGCAGTTCTTC
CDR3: CASWGLRQNEQFF